These 4 T cell receptor beta chains were all obtained from the same sample, sequenced in a study of glioma-infiltrating T cells after dendritic cell vaccination (dated by TCRdb to 2015 to 2016). Library preparation was by the immunoSEQ multiplex PCR assay. The immuneACCESS repertoire file appears here via TCRdb, limited to in-frame rearrangements. These files lack a portion of the clones; in checked studies, under half of the deficit traces to unresolved V genes, and the cause of the others is not known. For this sample there are about 65,000 clones; approximately 86% appear just once. Of the sample, roughly 11% is held by the ten largest clones. In light of the paper, this sample's time point label describes: after dendritic cell vaccination, including at tumor progression/relapse. The material was blood, obtained after dendritic cell vaccination. The receptors were sampled from a human donor with glioblastoma.

V and J are TRBV6-1 and TRBJ1-5; 7 bases fit TRBD1. Trimming at V came to 7 bases and at J to 6 bases, leaving 12 bases not matched to a gene. The CDR3 contains 15 residues. Per germline, CDR1 MNHNS and CDR2 SASEGT. CDR3 sequence: CASTTDGAGGQPQHF. The CDR3 nucleotides read TGTGCCAGCACCACGGATGGGGCAGGGGGTCAGCCCCAGCATTTT.

This clone was counted once. J is TRBJ1-1 and V is TRBV7-9; 7 bases agree with TRBD1. Losses at the gene ends were 6 bases for V and 11 bases for J; bases not matched to a gene: 6. CDR1 SEHNR and CDR2 FQNEAQ come from the germline V gene (reference sequence). The CDR3 is made up of 11 amino acids. CDR3 residues: CASRDTGDAFF. In DNA, the CDR3 is TGTGCCAGCAGGGACACAGGGGACGCTTTCTTT.

The chain recombines TRBV6-1 with TRBJ2-1; 8 bases are a match to TRBD1. Per germline, CDR1 MNHNS and CDR2 SASEGT. V dropped 1 base and J dropped 15; count of bases not matched to a gene: 8. The CDR3 consists of 13 residues. CDR3 protein: CASSEVNRGILFF. CDR3 nucleotide sequence: TGTGCCAGCAGTGAAGTTAACAGGGGGATCCTGTTCTTC.

V is TRBV9 and J is TRBJ2-3; TRBD2 might be the D (6 bases). V was pared by 3 bases and J by 5 bases, with 13 bases between. The CDR3 contains 14 residues. The germline CDR1 and CDR2 sequences are SGDLS and YYNGEE. CDR3: CASSGNSGGDTQYF. CDR3 sequence (DNA): TGTGCCAGCAGCGGTAATAGCGGTGGAGATACGCAGTATTTT.